This paragraph covers one T cell receptor (beta chain) sequence. Its antigen is not identified. Amplification of TCR beta CDR3 regions used RNA as the template. The primer set for the first-round RT-PCR of the TCR CDR3 was HTBI. TCRdb analysed the multiplex PCR reads with MiXCR anew, one entry per CDR3 protein. The sample carries around 500,000 distinct CDR3 sequences, 22% recorded once. This specimen comes from a study of T cells in Graves' hyperthyroidism and ophthalmopathy. Study as a whole: Sampling of peripheral blood happened at initial diagnosis, prior to any treatment. Points from the study as a whole: In the blood, most expanded thyroid clonotypes above 0.001 appeared as well. A model using 13 V-J features told ophthalmopathy apart from stable hyperthyroidism.

CDR3 length equals 13 residues. Looked up from germline, CDR1 is LNHDA and CDR2 is SQIVND (reference sequence). The V segment lost 5 bases and the J segment 13 bases; nucleotides outside the gene matches: 8. It was uncontrolled infection, other autoimmune disease, pregnancy or lactation that excluded patients. Material: blood. The receptor's source is a woman between 70 and 85 years old with Graves' ophthalmopathy. The chain has TRBV19 and TRBJ2-1, with 10 bases lining up with TRBD1. CDR3 sequence reads: CASSPGQGRHQFF. In DNA form, the CDR3 reads TGTGCCAGTAGTCCGGGACAGGGGCGTCACCAGTTCTTC.